This note documents a single T cell receptor beta chain sequence. Trimming at V came to 2 bases and at J to 7 bases, leaving 7 bases not matched to a gene. This CDR3 is 16 amino acids long. Germline V lookup: CDR1 SGHTA, CDR2 FQGTGA. These data originate in a study of blood T cell repertoires in COVID-19. Generated by immunoSEQ multiplex PCR, the TCRdb table keeps only in-frame clones and is missing some. The sample lists roughly 220,000 clones, 88% occurring once. Participants, about 18 to 90 years old, spanned 25 or so US areas. The receptor comes from a woman aged 45-65 years with acute COVID-19. Sequenced input: PBMCs or T cells enriched from blood (not recorded which). The V call is TRBV7-3, the J call TRBJ2-2; 10 nucleotides line up with TRBD2. The CDR3 DNA sequence: TGTGCCAGCAGCTTATTTACTAGCGGGACCGGCGGGGAGCTGTTTTTT. Translation: CASSLFTSGTGGELFF.